This entry lists 16 T cell receptor beta chains sequenced from one sample in a study of OX40 agonist ivuxolimab in advanced cancers. Assay used: immunoSEQ multiplex PCR; TCRdb lists only in-frame clones, some missing. The profile shows about 68,000 clones, about 84% of them singletons. This sample comprised CD4+ or CD8+ T cells sorted from blood, obtained in a trial of the OX40 agonist ivuxolimab. The source of these receptors is an adult with an advanced solid tumor such as melanoma, head and neck, liver or kidney cancer.

Written as DNA, the CDR3 is TGTGCCAGCTCACTCGGGACAGGGGCCGGGGAGCTGTTTTTT. This sequence encodes CASSLGTGAGELFF. This chain joins TRBV18 and TRBJ2-2; 10 bases are a match to TRBD1. From germline, CDR1 is KGHSH and CDR2 LQKENI. This CDR3 contains 14 residues. The ends lost 4 bases at V and 6 bases at J; junction bases unmatched: 2.

The chain links TRBV7-2 to TRBJ1-1; no clear D. This CDR3 is built from 13 residues. Trimming removed 8 bases at V and 1 base at J, with 11 bases between. CDR1 SGHTA and CDR2 FQGNSA come from the germline V gene. The CDR3 nucleotides are TGTGCCAGCGGCGAGGGCGGGAACACTGAAGCTTTCTTT. It translates to CASGEGGNTEAFF.

As to this clone: Other nucleotide sequences from this sample produce the same CDR3. The chain is built from TRBV18 and TRBJ2-7, with 9 bases identical to TRBD1. CDR3 size: 15 residues. Per the germline V gene, CDR1 is KGHSH and CDR2 is LQKENI. V gave up 3 bases and J gave up 4 bases; unmatched junction bases: 7. This chain's CDR3 is CASSPPGQGFYEQYF. The CDR3 region has the DNA TGTGCCAGCTCACCCCCGGGACAGGGTTTTTACGAGCAGTACTTC.

V usage is TRBV7-2 and J usage is TRBJ1-2; TRBD1 might be the D (5 bases). Trimming took 5 bases from V and 2 from J, leaving 12 bases between them. CDR1 SGHTA and CDR2 FQGNSA come from the germline V gene. The CDR3 sequence is 14 residues long. CDR3 loop: CASSTGGGNYGYTF. DNA for the CDR3: TGTGCCAGCAGCACGGGGGGGGGAAACTATGGCTACACCTTC. Supplemented by reference TRBV7-2 and TRBJ1-2, the full variable domain reads GAGVSQSPSNKVTEKGKDVELRCDPISGHTALYWYRQSLGQGLEFLIYFQGNSAPDKSGLPSDRFSAERTGGSVSTLTIQRTQQEDSAVYLCASSTGGGNYGYTFGSGTRLTVV.

This clone was observed once. This chain joins TRBV11-2 and TRBJ1-1, with a tentative D call TRBD1 (6 bases). V lost 2 bases to trimming and J lost 3 bases, with 13 bases between them. Germline CDR1 is SGHAT and CDR2 is FQNNGV. CDR3 length: 15 residues. CDR3 nucleotide sequence: TGTGCCAGCAGCTTATCTGCCAGGGGCGACACTGAAGCTTTCTTT. Translation: CASSLSARGDTEAFF.

This clone was counted only a few times. This chain uses TRBV6-6 with TRBJ2-5; tentatively, D is TRBD2 (5 bases). CDR1 MNHNY and CDR2 SVGAGI come from the germline V gene (reference sequence). CDR3 size: 13 residues. The V end lost 6 bases, the J end lost 7 bases, and 15 bases lay between the germline ends. In nucleotides, the CDR3 is TGTGCCAGCAGCCCCGGGCCCGCGGGGACCCAGTACTTC. Translated: CASSPGPAGTQYF.

V gene TRBV4-3 combines with J gene TRBJ2-7; TRBD2 agrees at 8 bases. The germline V gene has CDR1 LGHNA and CDR2 YSLEER. V was pared by 4 bases and J by 4 bases, with 6 bases of the junction left unmatched. CDR3 length: 14 amino acids. The CDR3 spells CASSPSGGSYEQYF. The CDR3, as DNA: TGCGCCAGCAGCCCGAGCGGGGGCTCATACGAGCAGTACTTC.

The chain links TRBV4-3 to TRBJ1-5; D unclear. CDR3 size: 12 residues. V was cut by 1 base and J by 5 bases, with 3 bases left in between. The germline V gene has CDR1 LGHNA and CDR2 YSLEER. The CDR3 sequence is CASSQGDQPQHF. CDR3 DNA: TGCGCCAGCAGCCAAGGGGATCAGCCCCAGCATTTT.

The V gene is TRBV11-3, the J gene TRBJ2-3, with D perhaps TRBD1 (6 bases). CDR3 length equals 14 residues. V was shortened by 3 bases and J by 3 bases, with 10 bases between the two germline ends. Germline V gene sequence: CDR1 SGHNT, CDR2 YENEEA. The CDR3 region has the DNA TGTGCCAGCAGCTTTTCAACAGGGACAGATACGCAGTATTTT. Encoded protein: CASSFSTGTDTQYF.

The chain uses TRBV6-6 and TRBJ1-5, with 8 bases matching TRBD1. CDR3 size: 14 residues. Germline-derived CDR1 and CDR2 are MNHNY and SVGAGI (reference sequence). V gave up 8 bases and J gave up 7 bases; unmatched junction bases: 10. In DNA form, the CDR3 reads TGTGCCAGCTCGATGCAGGGGGCTAGACAGCCCCAGCATTTT. It specifies CASSMQGARQPQHF.

This rearrangement joins TRBV29-1 to TRBJ2-3; D is undetermined. From germline, CDR1 is SQVTM and CDR2 ANQGSEA. This CDR3 is built from 11 residues. V was clipped by 7 bases and J by 0 bases, with 5 bases between them. CDR3 sequence: CSAHSTDTQYF. CDR3 sequence (DNA): TGCAGCGCTCACAGCACAGATACGCAGTATTTT.

The chain joins TRBV9 to TRBJ2-2; no definite D call. The germline V gene has CDR1 SGDLS and CDR2 YYNGEE. The CDR3 extends over 15 amino acids. The ends were cut back, 7 bases at V and 0 bases at J, with 13 bases in the middle. CDR3 loop: CASAKGNTNTGELFF. The CDR3 nucleotides are TGTGCCAGCGCGAAAGGCAACACGAACACCGGGGAGCTGTTTTTT.

This clone was detected a few times. Other DNA variants within this sample encode the same CDR3. The chain uses TRBV19 and TRBJ2-5; D is uncertain. This CDR3 contains 12 residues. CDR1 is LNHDA and CDR2 is SQIVND in the germline V gene (reference sequence). Trimming took 11 bases from V and 1 from J, leaving 11 bases between them. The CDR3 nucleotides are TGTGCCTCTTCTCGAGGCCAAGAGACCCAGTACTTC. Translated: CASSRGQETQYF.

V is TRBV5-1 and J is TRBJ1-4, with unresolved D. With 5 bases removed from V and 7 bases from J, the gap between germline ends came to 18 bases. Germline V CDR1 and CDR2: SGHRS, YFSETQ. CDR3 length: 15 amino acids. The CDR3 spells CASRGPPGNVEKLFF. CDR3 sequence (DNA): TGCGCCAGCAGAGGCCCTCCGGGGAATGTTGAAAAACTGTTTTTT.

This clone has a single count. The J gene is TRBJ1-4, the V gene TRBV28; D not certain. The CDR3 is 12 residues long. Germline values: CDR1 MDHEN, CDR2 SYDVKM. Deletions cut 6 bases from V and 14 bases from J, with 16 bases between. The CDR3 DNA sequence: TGTGCCAGCAGCAAGCAGCCCGGAGGGCTGTTTTTT. It yields the protein CASSKQPGGLFF.

The gene calls are TRBV11-2 and TRBJ2-7; TRBD2 is a possible D gene (6 bases). Trimming shortened V by 6 bases and J by 1 base, and 16 bases separated the two germline ends. Germline V gives CDR1 SGHAT, CDR2 FQNNGV. This CDR3 region has 15 residues. The CDR3 DNA is TGTGCCAGCAGTTCTACCTCTAGCGTTTCCTACGAGCAGTACTTC. Amino acids: CASSSTSSVSYEQYF.